The 9 T cell receptor beta chains reported below all come from one sample, sequenced in a study of blood T cells in healthy people across ages. A second PCR of about 7 to 12 cycles used a sample-barcoded 5' primer and a J-beta primer mix. MiXCR was run by TCRdb on the 5' RACE reads, yielding one entry per CDR3 protein. The table has roughly 1.5 million distinct CDR3 sequences, about 45% seen once. Sequencing input: blood. These receptors were taken from a young woman in good health.

About this clonotype itself: A junction end diverges from the germline sequence, so it may reflect a read error. This sequence joins TRBV29-1 and TRBJ1-5; 7 bases are a match to TRBD1. The CDR3 is 13 amino acids. CDR1 is SQVTM, CDR2 ANQGSEA, per germline. CDR3 in DNA: TGCTGCGTACAGAACAGGGGCGACCAGCCCCAGCATTTT. Translating gives CCVQNRGDQPQHF.

This chain uses TRBV4-1 with TRBJ2-7, with 8 bases identical to TRBD1. After removal of 3 bases from V and 3 bases from J, the junction contained 7 bases not matched to a gene. Per germline, CDR1 MGHRA and CDR2 YSYEKL. This CDR3 comprises 15 residues. The CDR3 protein is CASSQTSQGVYEQYF. The CDR3 nucleotides read TGCGCCAGCAGCCAGACCTCACAGGGGGTCTACGAGCAGTACTTC.

The V and J genes are TRBV7-9 and TRBJ1-1; 7 bases are a match to TRBD1. CDR3 length equals 14 residues. Looked up from germline, CDR1 is SEHNR and CDR2 is FQNEAQ (reference sequence). The V gene end was trimmed by 2 bases and the J gene end by 4 bases; junction bases not matched to a gene: 4. This chain's CDR3 is CASSLQGDGTEAFF. CDR3 coding DNA: TGTGCCAGCAGCTTACAGGGGGACGGCACTGAAGCTTTCTTT. Full variable domain (remainder filled in from reference TRBV7-9 and TRBJ1-1): DTGVSQNPRHKITKRGQNVTFRCDPISEHNRLYWYRQTLGQGPEFLTYFQNEAQLEKSRLLSDRFSAERPKGSFSTLEIQRTEQGDSAMYLCASSLQGDGTEAFFGQGTRLTVV.

This clonotype was counted ten times or more. V gene TRBV14 combines with J gene TRBJ2-1, with D hard to call. The CDR3 extends over 13 amino acids. The V end was cut by 8 bases, the J end by 3 bases, with 11 bases between. Germline V gene data show CDR1 as SGHDN and CDR2 as FVKESK. Here the CDR3 DNA reads TGTGCCAGCCGGCTACCTGACTACAATGAGCAGTTCTTC. This encodes CASRLPDYNEQFF.

The chain joins TRBV20-1 to TRBJ2-7, with unresolved D. Trimming stripped 3 bases from V and 2 bases from J, with 11 bases between. Germline assignment: CDR1 DFQATT and CDR2 SNEGSKA (reference sequence). The length of the CDR3 is 13 residues. The CDR3 loop reads CSASAWSTYEQYF. The CDR3 coding sequence is TGCAGTGCTAGTGCCTGGTCTACCTACGAGCAGTACTTC.

This clonotype came up many times. The rearrangement uses TRBV29-1 and TRBJ2-1, with 10 bases that match TRBD1. This CDR3 comprises 13 residues. V gave up 6 bases and J gave up 4 bases; unmatched junction bases: 3. Germline assignment: CDR1 SQVTM and CDR2 ANQGSEA. The DNA of the CDR3 is TGCAGCGTGACAGGGGGCCGGTACAATGAGCAGTTCTTC. It codes for CSVTGGRYNEQFF.

This clonotype has just a few counts. This CDR3 reads CASSFSGNEDTQYF. Here the CDR3 DNA reads TGTGCCAGCAGTTTCTCCGGGAACGAAGATACGCAGTATTTT. The rearrangement links TRBV27 to TRBJ2-3, with D tentatively TRBD2 (5 bases). Germline values: CDR1 MNHEY, CDR2 SMNVEV (reference sequence). This CDR3 is 14 amino acids long. V was clipped by 3 bases and J by 5 bases, with 12 bases between them.

In its sample, this clonotype was seen a few times. The chain uses TRBV5-1 and TRBJ1-2; a weak D match, TRBD1 (6 bases). The germline V gene encodes CDR1 SGHRS and CDR2 YFSETQ. V was clipped by 2 bases and J by 0 bases, with 11 bases between them. The CDR3 covers 15 residues. CDR3 in amino acids: CASSLQGTANYGYTF. The CDR3 DNA reads as TGCGCCAGCAGCTTACAGGGCACAGCTAACTATGGCTACACCTTC.

This clonotype showed up many times. This chain joins TRBV20-1 and TRBJ2-3, with D perhaps TRBD2 (5 bases). This CDR3 region has 15 residues. Trimming removed 0 bases from V and 0 bases from J, with 10 bases in between. Looked up from germline, CDR1 is DFQATT and CDR2 is SNEGSKA (reference sequence). CDR3 sequence reads: CSARDGRTSTDTQYF. For the CDR3, the DNA is TGCAGTGCTAGAGATGGGAGAACTAGCACAGATACGCAGTATTTT.